This passage covers 9 T cell receptor beta chains from one sample sequenced in a study of T cells in Graves' hyperthyroidism and ophthalmopathy. TCR beta CDR3 region amplification was performed from RNA transcripts. In the first-round RT-PCR of the TCR CDR3, the HTBI primer set was used. TCRdb reprocessed the multiplex PCR reads via MiXCR and lists one record per CDR3 protein. The sample has more than 550,000 distinct CDR3 sequences; roughly 46% are singletons. Source material: peripheral blood or thyroid tissue (not recorded which). These receptors all come from an adult man with Graves' disease, either hyperthyroidism or ophthalmopathy (not recorded which).

This clonotype was counted a few times. V and J are TRBV12-3 or TRBV12-4 and TRBJ2-7, with TRBD1 identical over 8 bases. The CDR3 totals 14 residues. Unmatched junction bases numbered 7, after V lost 3 bases and J lost 6 bases. This CDR3 is CASSLRQGLSEQYF. The CDR3 coding sequence is TGTGCCAGCAGTTTGCGACAGGGGTTATCCGAGCAGTACTTC.

The rearrangement links TRBV20-1 to TRBJ1-1, with D maybe TRBD1 (5 bases). Per germline, CDR1 DFQATT and CDR2 SNEGSKA (reference sequence). CDR3 length: 16 residues. The germline V and J ends were trimmed by 0 bases and 1 base, with 15 bases remaining between them. The CDR3 reads CSARDKKTDKNTEAFF. The CDR3 coding sequence is TGCAGTGCTAGAGACAAAAAGACAGATAAGAACACTGAAGCTTTCTTT.

This clonotype has only a few counts. This rearrangement joins TRBV20-1 to TRBJ1-4, with a tentative D call TRBD1 (5 bases). Per germline, CDR1 DFQATT and CDR2 SNEGSKA (reference sequence). The CDR3 is 13 amino acids. The V end lost 2 bases, the J end lost 8 bases, and 12 bases lay between the germline ends. The CDR3 is CSARKQGLEKLFF. CDR3 coding DNA: TGCAGTGCTAGAAAGCAGGGACTGGAAAAACTGTTTTTT.

This clonotype was picked up a small number of times. The chain carries TRBV7-4 and TRBJ1-1, with D perhaps TRBD1 (5 bases). Germline V gene sequence: CDR1 SGHVT, CDR2 SQSDAQ. The ends were cut back, 5 bases at V and 6 bases at J, with 16 bases in the middle. CDR3 length: 14 residues. The CDR3 loop is CASSRGGRDSEAFF. CDR3 bases: TGTGCCAGCAGCCGCGGGGGGAGGGACTCTGAAGCTTTCTTT.

In this sample, this clonotype turned up many times. The gene calls are TRBV2 and TRBJ2-7, with D possibly matching TRBD2 (5 bases). CDR1 is SNHLY and CDR2 is FYNNEI in the germline V gene. V gave up 7 bases and J gave up 3 bases, with 16 bases separating them. This CDR3 spans 14 amino acids. The CDR3 region is CASTEDGEFYEQYF. CDR3 DNA: TGTGCCAGCACCGAGGATGGGGAGTTCTACGAGCAGTACTTC.

The table lists this clonotype with a count of one. The chain couples TRBV5-1 to TRBJ2-5; D gene unclear. The CDR3 is made up of 15 amino acids. Germline-derived CDR1 and CDR2 are SGHRS and YFSETQ. V lost 0 bases and J 2 bases, leaving 11 bases between the germline ends. The CDR3 DNA is TGCGCCAGCAGCTTGGCTCCAGGCATGCAAGAGACCCAGTACTTC. This codes for CASSLAPGMQETQYF.

This clonotype was counted between two and nine times. V usage is TRBV11-1 and J usage is TRBJ1-2, with D possibly TRBD1 on 5 matching bases. CDR1 SGHAT and CDR2 FQDESV come from the germline V gene (reference sequence). Trimming removed 5 bases at V and 8 bases at J, with 18 bases between. The CDR3 is 14 amino acids. The CDR3 nucleotides read TGTGCCAGCAGCCCCCGACCGACGGGGGGAGGCTACACCTTC. This gives the protein CASSPRPTGGGYTF.

A remark on this clonotype: A much larger clonotype is one base distant, so this may be a read error. The chain has TRBV2 and TRBJ1-1; possible D gene TRBD1, 5 bases. Germline CDR1 and CDR2: SNHLY and FYNNEI. Trimming shortened V by 4 bases and J by 4 bases, and 10 bases separated the two germline ends. The CDR3 contains 13 residues. This CDR3 is CASSAGGCTEAFF. The CDR3 DNA sequence: TGTGCCAGCAGTGCCGGGGGGTGCACTGAAGCTTTCTTT.

This chain uses TRBV9 with TRBJ1-1; a possible D gene is TRBD1 (6 bases). With 3 bases removed from V and 0 bases from J, the gap between germline ends came to 12 bases. CDR3 size: 15 residues. The germline CDR1 and CDR2 sequences are SGDLS and YYNGEE. The CDR3 DNA reads as TGTGCCAGCAGCGCAACACAGGGTATGAACACTGAAGCTTTCTTT. The encoded protein is CASSATQGMNTEAFF. The full variable domain, in which reference TRBV9 and TRBJ1-1 provide the parts outside the CDR3, is DSGVTQTPKHLITATGQRVTLRCSPRSGDLSVYWYQQSLDQGLQFLIQYYNGEERAKGNILERFSAQQFPDLHSELNLSSLELGDSALYFCASSATQGMNTEAFFGQGTRLTVV.